This TCR beta chain was recovered during a study of cytomegalovirus exposure and HLA in healthy donors. Study-wide points: CMV serostatus was the only immune exposure information that was available.

A note on this clone: Its antigen is not identified.

CDR3 size: 16 residues. CDR1 is SGHTS and CDR2 is YDEGEE in the germline V gene. The J segment lost 1 base and the V segment lost 3 bases, leaving 9 bases of the junction unmatched. Primers included in the PCR were 60 Vbeta and 13 Jbeta primers. TCRdb's copy holds only in-frame clones and misses some; the assay was immunoSEQ multiplex PCR. The sample comprises some 100,000 clones, 70% to 80% of which are singletons, and about 5% rests with the top ten. The chain employs TRBV5-8 and TRBJ2-5; 7 bases are shared with TRBD2. This receptor was obtained from a middle-aged man in good health and CMV-seropositive. Sequenced: PBMCs. CDR3 nucleotide sequence: TGTGCCAGCAGCTCGCACGGGGGGAGCCGCCAAGAGACCCAGTACTTC. This gives the protein CASSSHGGSRQETQYF.